Following are 31 T cell receptor beta chains from one sample sequenced in a study of cytomegalovirus exposure and HLA in healthy donors. The PCR employed 60 Vbeta primers together with 13 Jbeta primers. The assay was immunoSEQ multiplex PCR, and TCRdb's table has in-frame clones only and misses some. The sample has about 100,000 clones; around 83% are singletons. The sample taken for sequencing was PBMCs. The receptors were sampled from a woman aged 18-29 years in good health and CMV-seronegative.

J is TRBJ2-7 and V is TRBV6-5; D is undetermined. Per the germline V gene, CDR1 is MNHEY and CDR2 is SVGAGI. Trimming cost V 2 bases and J 2 bases, with 7 bases left between them. This CDR3 comprises 13 residues. Here the CDR3 DNA reads TGTGCCAGCAGTTACGGCTCAACCTACGAGCAGTACTTC. Translating gives CASSYGSTYEQYF.

The chain combines TRBV5-1 with TRBJ2-3; D not resolved. Germline V CDR1 and CDR2: SGHRS, YFSETQ. The CDR3 loop spans 11 amino acids. The V and J ends lost 3 bases and 4 bases respectively, with 3 bases between them. CDR3 bases: TGCGCCAGCAGCTCTGCAGATACGCAGTATTTT. This translates into CASSSADTQYF.

In its sample, this clone was seen once. For the CDR3, the DNA is TGTGCCAGCAGTTACGAAGGGACTACGTCGTACGAGCAGTACTTC. Protein product: CASSYEGTTSYEQYF. The chain uses TRBV6-6 and TRBJ2-7; 7 positions match TRBD2. This CDR3 has 15 amino acids. Germline assignment: CDR1 MNHNY and CDR2 SVGAGI (reference sequence). Germline trimming cut 2 bases from V and 4 bases from J; bases unmatched to any gene: 8.

The chain couples TRBV6-5 to TRBJ2-2; tentative D call: TRBD2 (5 bases). There are 14 residues in the CDR3. Germline V lookup: CDR1 MNHEY, CDR2 SVGAGI. V was clipped by 6 bases and J by 5 bases, with 13 bases between them. CDR3 in amino acids: CASSPRTFTGELFF. In DNA form, the CDR3 reads TGTGCCAGCAGCCCCCGGACTTTTACCGGGGAGCTGTTTTTT.

This clone appeared once. The chain's CDR3 is CASSSPTGRTEAFF. In nucleotides, the CDR3 is TGTGCCAGCAGTTCTCCGACAGGGAGAACTGAAGCTTTCTTT. The chain is built from TRBV28 and TRBJ1-1; TRBD1 aligns across 7 bases. The CDR3 totals 14 residues. Looked up from germline, CDR1 is MDHEN and CDR2 is SYDVKM. V lost 4 bases to trimming and J lost 5 bases; unmatched junction nucleotides: 7.

V is TRBV28 and J is TRBJ2-7; TRBD1 aligns across 8 bases. The V gene's germline CDR1 is MDHEN and CDR2 SYDVKM. The CDR3 consists of 15 residues. V shed 5 bases and J 4 bases; nucleotides not matched to a gene: 10. The CDR3 sequence is CASSGRTGIVYEQYF. CDR3 nucleotides: TGTGCCAGCAGTGGTCGGACAGGGATAGTTTACGAGCAGTACTTC. Variable domain in full (rest from reference TRBV28 and TRBJ2-7): DVKVTQSSRYLVKRTGEKVFLECVQDMDHENMFWYRQDPGLGLRLIYFSYDVKMKEKGDIPEGYSVSREKKERFSLILESASTNQTSMYLCASSGRTGIVYEQYFGPGTRLTVT.

On this clone itself: Other DNA sequences in the sample encode the same CDR3. V usage is TRBV9 and J usage is TRBJ2-7; 11 nucleotides align to TRBD1. This CDR3 spans 15 amino acids. Germline V gene sequence: CDR1 SGDLS, CDR2 YYNGEE. The J segment lost 4 bases and the V segment lost 0 bases, leaving 3 bases of the junction unmatched. The CDR3 loop is CASSVGGTGGYEQYF. DNA for the CDR3: TGTGCCAGCAGCGTAGGCGGGACAGGGGGGTACGAGCAGTACTTC.

The rearrangement uses TRBV7-2 and TRBJ2-5; 7 bases align to TRBD1. The CDR3 sequence is 13 residues long. Losses at the gene ends were 7 bases for V and 4 bases for J; bases not matched to a gene: 6. Germline V gene sequence: CDR1 SGHTA, CDR2 FQGNSA. For the CDR3, the DNA is TGTGCCAGCAAAGACAGGGTTGGAGAGACCCAGTACTTC. Protein: CASKDRVGETQYF. The full variable domain, in which reference TRBV7-2 and TRBJ2-5 provide the parts outside the CDR3, is GAGVSQSPSNKVTEKGKDVELRCDPISGHTALYWYRQSLGQGLEFLIYFQGNSAPDKSGLPSDRFSAERTGGSVSTLTIQRTQQEDSAVYLCASKDRVGETQYFGPGTRLLVL.

The rearrangement links TRBV19 to TRBJ2-5; 7 bases fit TRBD2. Germline trimming cut 6 bases from V and 6 bases from J; bases unmatched to any gene: 7. Looked up from germline, CDR1 is LNHDA and CDR2 is SQIVND (reference sequence). The CDR3 spans 13 residues. The DNA for the CDR3 is TGTGCCAGTAGGAGACTAGCAGGCAAGACCCAGTACTTC. It yields the protein CASRRLAGKTQYF.

The rearrangement links TRBV9 to TRBJ1-1; TRBD1 aligns across 9 bases. Germline V gives CDR1 SGDLS, CDR2 YYNGEE. The CDR3 length is 14 residues. J lost 2 bases, V lost 4 bases, and 3 bases had no gene match. The CDR3 sequence: CASSPGQGNTEAFF. The CDR3 DNA is TGTGCCAGCAGCCCGGGACAGGGAAACACTGAAGCTTTCTTT.

The rearrangement links TRBV4-3 to TRBJ2-7; 13 bases are a match to TRBD2. The CDR3 consists of 15 residues. Germline lookup yields CDR1 LGHNA and CDR2 YSLEER. The junction had 4 bases not matched to a gene; V was cut back by 4 bases and J by 4 bases. The CDR3 DNA reads TGCGCCAGCAGCCGGGGGACTAGCGGGGCGTACGAGCAGTACTTC. Its protein product is CASSRGTSGAYEQYF.

This sequence joins TRBV27 and TRBJ1-1, with TRBD1 matching over 9 bases. This CDR3 has 16 amino acids. CDR1 MNHEY and CDR2 SMNVEV come from the germline V gene (reference sequence). V shed 5 bases and J 1 base; nucleotides not matched to a gene: 8. The DNA of the CDR3 is TGTGCCAGCAGTCCGGGACAGGGTTGGAAGAACACTGAAGCTTTCTTT. It encodes CASSPGQGWKNTEAFF.

This clone was observed a single time. V usage is TRBV7-6 and J usage is TRBJ2-7, with a tentative D call TRBD1 (5 bases). CDR3 length equals 13 residues. Germline loops: CDR1 SGHVS, CDR2 FNYEAQ. Between the trimmed V and J ends, which lost 6 bases and 0 bases, there was a span of 9 bases. CDR3 DNA: TGTGCCAGCAGTCGACAGCTCTCCTACGAGCAGTACTTC. Its protein is CASSRQLSYEQYF. The full variable domain, rest sourced from reference TRBV7-6 and TRBJ2-7, is GAGVSQSPRYKVTKRGQDVALRCDPISGHVSLYWYRQALGQGPEFLTYFNYEAQQDKSGLPNDRFSAERPEGSISTLTIQRTEQRDSAMYRCASSRQLSYEQYFGPGTRLTVT.

The CDR3 here is CASSPRTEHNYGYTF. In DNA, the CDR3 is TGTGCCAGCTCACCCCGGACAGAGCATAACTATGGCTACACCTTC. The chain combines TRBV18 with TRBJ1-2; D possibly corresponds to TRBD1 (6 bases). The CDR3 spans 15 residues. Germline V gene data show CDR1 as KGHSH and CDR2 as LQKENI. The V end lost 3 bases, the J end lost 1 base, and 12 bases lay between the germline ends.

The V gene is TRBV4-3, the J gene TRBJ2-7; 11 bases are a match to TRBD2. The junction had 6 bases not matched to a gene; V was cut back by 2 bases and J by 6 bases. The CDR3 extends over 15 amino acids. Germline V gives CDR1 LGHNA, CDR2 YSLEER. The CDR3 nucleotides are TGCGCCAGCAGCCAAATAGCGGGAGGGCCACGCGAGCAGTACTTC. It yields the protein CASSQIAGGPREQYF.

This CDR3 reads CASSLLNRDGYTF. The DNA of the CDR3 is TGTGCCAGCAGTTTGTTAAACAGGGATGGCTACACCTTC. V usage is TRBV28 and J usage is TRBJ1-2, with TRBD1 as a possible D gene (6 bases). V was shortened by 3 bases and J by 6 bases, with 11 bases between the two germline ends. The length of the CDR3 is 13 residues. Germline CDR1 is MDHEN and CDR2 is SYDVKM.

The V call is TRBV7-9, the J call TRBJ2-1, with 7 bases aligning to TRBD1. V lost 5 bases, J lost 6 bases, and 10 bases stayed unmatched. Germline V lookup: CDR1 SEHNR, CDR2 FQNEAQ (reference sequence). The CDR3 totals 15 residues. The CDR3 DNA is TGTGCCAGCAGCCGGAGACAGGGAATTTTCAATGAGCAGTTCTTC. Translated, it gives CASSRRQGIFNEQFF.

V is TRBV6-1 and J is TRBJ2-3; 7 bases map to TRBD2. The CDR3 extends over 15 amino acids. CDR1 and CDR2 (germline): MNHNS, SASEGT. Losses at the gene ends were 9 bases for V and 3 bases for J; bases not matched to a gene: 12. The CDR3 DNA sequence: TGTGCCAGTCGACTAGCTGAATATGAAACAGATACGCAGTATTTT. As protein: CASRLAEYETDTQYF.

Worth noting for this clone: A junction end diverges from the germline sequence, so it may reflect a read error. This chain connects TRBV6-5 to TRBJ2-6; D is perhaps TRBD1 (5 bases). Germline V lookup: CDR1 MNHEY, CDR2 SVGAGI. The CDR3 has 15 residues. CDR3 DNA sequence: TGTGCCAGCTGTTACTCCAGGGCCGGGGCCAACGTCCTGACTTTC. This encodes CASCYSRAGANVLTF.

The sample holds a few counts of this clone. CDR3 amino acids: CASSAYTDTIYF. The CDR3 coding sequence is TGTGCCAGCTCAGCCTACACAGACACCATATATTTT. The J gene is TRBJ1-3, the V gene TRBV18, with D uncertain. This CDR3 contains 12 residues. Germline values: CDR1 KGHSH, CDR2 LQKENI. The germline V and J ends were trimmed by 5 bases and 8 bases, with 10 bases remaining between them.

The chain uses TRBV6-5 and TRBJ1-1, with 10 bases lining up with TRBD1. The J segment lost 0 bases and the V segment lost 2 bases, leaving 3 bases of the junction unmatched. This CDR3 spans 16 amino acids. Germline CDR1 is MNHEY and CDR2 is SVGAGI. For the CDR3, the DNA is TGTGCCAGCAGTTACGGGACAGGGGACATGAACACTGAAGCTTTCTTT. Protein product: CASSYGTGDMNTEAFF.

The genes are TRBV14 and TRBJ2-3, with 7 bases lining up with TRBD2. The germline V gene has CDR1 SGHDN and CDR2 FVKESK. The CDR3 has 15 residues. V dropped 3 bases and J dropped 2; count of bases not matched to a gene: 5. CDR3 nucleotide sequence: TGTGCCAGCAGCCACGGGGGGTGGTACACAGATACGCAGTATTTT. Protein sequence: CASSHGGWYTDTQYF.

This clone was counted a few times. The chain couples TRBV6-6 to TRBJ1-1, with D tentatively TRBD1 (6 bases). Germline V gene data show CDR1 as MNHNY and CDR2 as SVGAGI (reference sequence). The CDR3 extends over 12 amino acids. Trimming removed 2 bases from V and 8 bases from J, with 9 bases in between. CDR3 amino acids: CASSYGGAEAFF. The CDR3 bases are TGTGCCAGCAGTTACGGGGGGGCGGAAGCTTTCTTT.

A word on this clone: This specimen includes other DNA sequences encoding the same CDR3. V and J are TRBV27 and TRBJ2-3, with a tentative D call TRBD2 (6 bases). Germline lookup yields CDR1 MNHEY and CDR2 SMNVEV (reference sequence). The CDR3 is 14 residues long. Deletions cut 5 bases from V and 0 bases from J, with 9 bases between. In DNA, the CDR3 is TGTGCCAGCAGTGGCGGGGCTAGCACAGATACGCAGTATTTT. Amino acids: CASSGGASTDTQYF.

This clone was detected a few times. This chain links TRBV4-1 with TRBJ1-1; weak D call: TRBD1 (6 bases). Germline lookup yields CDR1 MGHRA and CDR2 YSYEKL. Trimming shortened V by 7 bases and J by 1 base, and 10 bases separated the two germline ends. The CDR3 spans 13 residues. The CDR3 is CASIGTSNTEAFF. The CDR3 DNA follows: TGCGCCAGCATCGGGACATCGAACACTGAAGCTTTCTTT.

The genes are TRBV4-2 and TRBJ2-1; D is possibly TRBD2 (5 bases). The CDR3 is 14 residues long. Trimming removed 4 bases at V and 1 base at J, with 8 bases between. The V gene's germline CDR1 is LGHNA and CDR2 YNFKEQ. DNA of the CDR3: TGTGCCAGCAGCCTTGGCGGGTCCTACAATGAGCAGTTCTTC. It yields the protein CASSLGGSYNEQFF.

The rearrangement links TRBV7-9 to TRBJ1-1; no clear D gene. V was clipped by 2 bases and J by 3 bases, with 16 bases between them. The CDR3 is 16 amino acids. CDR1 and CDR2 from the germline V gene are SEHNR and FQNEAQ (reference sequence). CDR3 loop: CASSLSLSTGDTEAFF. The CDR3, as DNA: TGTGCCAGCAGCTTAAGTCTGTCCACCGGAGACACTGAAGCTTTCTTT. Looking up the rest from reference TRBV7-9 and TRBJ1-1 gives the full variable domain: DTGVSQNPRHKITKRGQNVTFRCDPISEHNRLYWYRQTLGQGPEFLTYFQNEAQLEKSRLLSDRFSAERPKGSFSTLEIQRTEQGDSAMYLCASSLSLSTGDTEAFFGQGTRLTVV.

The V call is TRBV11-2, the J call TRBJ2-2; 8 bases are shared with TRBD2. Germline CDR1 is SGHAT and CDR2 is FQNNGV. V was pared by 5 bases and J by 8 bases, with 7 bases of the junction left unmatched. There are 14 residues in the CDR3. CDR3: CASSPGLGNGELFF. The CDR3 nucleotides are TGTGCCAGCAGCCCGGGACTAGGGAATGGGGAGCTGTTTTTT.

This chain links TRBV7-5 with TRBJ1-4; the tabulated D call, TRBD1, remains unverified against the DNA. TRBV7-5 is tagged as a pseudogene. CDR3 length: 17 residues. The CDR3, as DNA: TGTGCCCCCACAGGACAGGGCGTAGTAACGGGGGATGAAAAACTGTTTTTT. This encodes CAPTGQGVVTGDEKLFF.

The chain employs TRBV5-1 and TRBJ2-5, with 12 bases lining up with TRBD2. Germline trimming cut 5 bases from V and 4 bases from J; bases unmatched to any gene: 9. CDR3 length equals 16 residues. Germline V CDR1 and CDR2: SGHRS, YFSETQ. The CDR3: CASSASASGGAETQYF. The DNA of the CDR3 is TGCGCCAGCAGTGCGAGCGCTAGCGGGGGGGCAGAGACCCAGTACTTC.

This rearrangement joins TRBV4-1 to TRBJ2-7, with 9 bases that match TRBD2. This CDR3 is built from 15 residues. Germline-derived CDR1 and CDR2 are MGHRA and YSYEKL. V lost 0 bases to trimming and J lost 2 bases; unmatched junction nucleotides: 2. CDR3 nucleotide sequence: TGCGCCAGCAGCCAAGATCCTAGCGGGGCCTACGAGCAGTACTTC. Translating gives CASSQDPSGAYEQYF.